Presented here are 4 T cell receptor beta chains from one specimen sequenced in a study of OX40 agonist ivuxolimab in advanced cancers. Assay: immunoSEQ multiplex PCR; the TCRdb copy retains only in-frame clones and omits some. The table records about 45,000 clones, around 80% of them present only once. The sample in question was CD4+ or CD8+ T cells sorted from blood, obtained in a trial of the OX40 agonist ivuxolimab. The receptors stem from an adult with an advanced solid tumor such as melanoma, head and neck, liver or kidney cancer.

This chain connects TRBV19 to TRBJ2-7; 10 positions match TRBD1. Germline-derived CDR1 and CDR2 are LNHDA and SQIVND (reference sequence). The CDR3 sequence is 15 residues long. J gave up 7 bases and V 5 bases, and 11 bases lay outside the gene matches. The CDR3 bases are TGTGCCAGTAGTTCCTTCCGACAGGGGGCGGAGGAGCAGTACTTC. It specifies CASSSFRQGAEEQYF. The whole variable domain, filled in from reference TRBV19 and TRBJ2-7, reads DGGITQSPKYLFRKEGQNVTLSCEQNLNHDAMYWYRQDPGQGLRLIYYSQIVNDFQKGDIAEGYSVSREKKESFPLTVTSAQKNPTAFYLCASSSFRQGAEEQYFGPGTRLTVT.

CDR3 bases: TGTGCCAGCAGTTTCAACTACCAAGAGACCCAGTACTTC. This translates into CASSFNYQETQYF. The rearrangement uses TRBV28 and TRBJ2-5; the D is unclear. V was shortened by 3 bases and J by 0 bases, with 5 bases between the two germline ends. The CDR3 loop spans 13 amino acids. CDR1 is MDHEN and CDR2 is SYDVKM in the germline V gene.

The chain joins TRBV6-6 to TRBJ1-2; 7 bases are shared with TRBD1. The V and J ends lost 5 bases and 6 bases, in that order; junction bases with no gene match: 15. CDR1 and CDR2 from the germline V gene are MNHNY and SVGAGI (reference sequence). The CDR3 is made up of 16 amino acids. This CDR3 is CASSRLDPTGRNGYTF. CDR3 nucleotide sequence: TGTGCCAGCAGTCGTTTAGACCCGACAGGGCGGAATGGCTACACCTTC.

The chain combines TRBV7-6 with TRBJ2-6; no definite D call. V was shortened by 6 bases and J by 0 bases, with 15 bases between the two germline ends. The CDR3 totals 17 residues. The germline V gene encodes CDR1 SGHVS and CDR2 FNYEAQ. The CDR3 nucleotides are TGTGCCAGCAGAATAGGGCCTCCCTCCTCTGGGGCCAACGTCCTGACTTTC. Its protein product is CASRIGPPSSGANVLTF.